This paragraph covers one T cell receptor beta chain sequence. The antigen is unknown. V was shortened by 1 base and J by 4 bases, with 7 bases between the two germline ends. The CDR3 covers 12 residues. In germline, CDR1 is GTSNPN, CDR2 SVGIG (reference sequence). Method: immunoSEQ multiplex PCR; TCRdb's copy keeps in-frame clones and lacks some. The profile covers under 200,000 clones, with 92% appearing a single time and about 4.5% taken by the ten largest. The data were taken from a study of T cell responses to AZD1222 COVID-19 vaccine. Regarding the study as a whole: Spike-specific TCR breadth and depth grew following two AZD1222 doses. Spike regions recognized by vaccine-associated CD4 TCRs spanned the protein, led by 160-218 and 743-854. There were mostly white British donors and more females than males, and clonal diversity was possibly underestimated.

The clonotype was recovered from an adult in good health. The input for sequencing was peripheral blood, taken on day 0 of MenACWY control vaccination. V and J are TRBV30 and TRBJ1-2, with D possibly being TRBD1 (5 bases). In DNA, the CDR3 is TGTGCCTGGAGTGGGGGGGGCTATGGCTACACCTTC. Its translation is CAWSGGGYGYTF. The whole variable domain, filled in from reference TRBV30 and TRBJ1-2, reads SQTIHQWPATLVQPVGSPLSLECTVEGTSNPNLYWYRQAAGRGLQLLFYSVGIGQISSEVPQNLSASRPQDRQFILSSKKLLLSDSGFYLCAWSGGGYGYTFGSGTRLTVV.